This T cell receptor beta chain was documented in a study of T cell repertoires in aging, cancer and after chemotherapy (dated 2019 in TCRdb). Background on the whole study: The donors fell into six age groups ranging from 30 or younger to 70 or older, and each group had at least three individuals. Alongside 95 healthy donors serving as a reference group, the cohort included 200 to 250 cancer patients, of whom roughly 90 had hematological cancers and 120 to 130 had solid cancers. To examine immunoaging and T cell reconstitution after chemotherapy, the study profiled TCR beta repertoires in peripheral blood from healthy donors and cancer patients. The complete dataset included some 10 million TCR reads. In the hematological group, paired pre- and post-chemotherapy samples were obtained from chronic lymphocytic leukemia patients treated with fludarabine- or bendamustine-based regimens.

Rearranged TRB sequences spanning V, D and J segments were amplified by multiplex touch-down PCR using a mixed TRB-A/B primer pool. Illumina adapters and sample indices were attached to the amplicons through two consecutive PCR reactions run with Phusion HS II polymerase. After gel purification with the NucleoSpin Gel and PCR Clean-up kit, the amplicons were checked using Qubit and an Agilent 2100 Bioanalyzer. Sequencing of the libraries was done on an Illumina MiSeq with paired-end, single-indexed 600-cycle runs. The source study handled its data this way. MiXCR versions 2.12 and 3.0.5 were used to process TRB sequences. Each unique CDR3 nucleotide sequence was counted as one clone, and only productive sequences with at least two reads were retained. The repertoire metrics were Shannon diversity, evenness, clonality (calculated as one minus evenness), and diversity profiles parameterized by alpha from 0 to 5. The IGoR algorithm was used to compute generation probabilities of clones in paired pre- and post-chemotherapy samples. TCRdb handled the public reads itself, with Q25 trimming in fastp and clone calling in MiXCR, and kept productive beta chains. Duplicate CDR3 protein sequences are folded into a single record with the most common DNA and genes. What appears here as the V and J calls and clone size reflects TCRdb's work, not the paper's. The sample table holds about 1,300 distinct CDR3 sequences, of which less than 70% were seen once. The top ten constitute around 96% of the sample.

Looking up the germline V gene (reference sequence) yields CDR1 MNHNY and CDR2 SVGAGI. The CDR3, from cysteine to phenylalanine, totals 12 residues. Only the CDR3 DNA is retained, 36 bases long and in frame from the first base. V ends up 8 bases short and J 4 bases short, with an unmatched junction base count of 5. On this clonotype itself: Its specific antigen is unknown. No base quality values were provided; no much bigger clone lies one nucleotide off.

Genomic DNA extracted from peripheral blood, rather than sorted cells or RNA, was used as the source for amplification of TCR beta rearrangements. What the research found in general, with its limitations: Hematological cancer patients had lymphoid organ infiltration, which may itself impair thymic emigration or peripheral T cell expansion. Significantly lower blood TCR diversity and higher clonality were observed in untreated patients with hematological or solid cancers than in age-matched healthy donors. In healthy donors, the drop in TCR diversity with age came mainly from a loss of richness, whereas in cancer patients a loss of evenness also played a part. It was noted by the authors that conclusions about immunological memory after chemotherapy cannot be drawn from the repertoire data. An increase in median generation probability over the chemotherapy interval was observed in both cancer cohorts, suggesting that the repertoire was reconstituted through rebound thymic output.

The TCR originated in a human donor with a blood cancer. Here the chain combines TRBV6-6 and TRBJ2-7, with 7 central nucleotides matching TRBD1. Material: blood. The sequenced DNA is TGTGCCAGCTCAGGACAGGTATACGAGCAGTACTTC. Its translation reads: CASSGQVYEQYF.